The 15 T cell receptor beta chains listed next were all sequenced from one sample in a study of blood T cell repertoires in COVID-19. Sequencing was performed with immunoSEQ multiplex PCR; in TCRdb, only in-frame clones are kept and a portion is missing. The table shows 100,000 to 150,000 clones, with about 74% occurring only once. Sequencing was performed on peripheral blood. Receptors were obtained from a man in his 60s with acute or convalescent COVID-19.

CDR3 amino acids: CASSLDAGRNSPLHF. For the CDR3, the DNA is TGCGCCAGCAGCTTGGATGCAGGGAGGAATTCACCCCTCCACTTT. The chain joins TRBV5-1 to TRBJ1-6, with a weak D call TRBD1 (5 bases). V shed 0 bases and J shed 7 bases, with 11 bases lying between them. Looked up from germline, CDR1 is SGHRS and CDR2 is YFSETQ. The CDR3 loop spans 15 amino acids.

The CDR3 nucleotides are TGCAGCGTTCCCCCCTGGACAGGGGCAGATACGCAGTATTTT. Protein sequence: CSVPPWTGADTQYF. The J gene is TRBJ2-3, the V gene TRBV29-1, with 9 nucleotides matching TRBD1. Per germline, CDR1 SQVTM and CDR2 ANQGSEA. The CDR3 covers 14 residues. Unmatched junction bases numbered 7, after V lost 5 bases and J lost 4 bases.

The V gene is TRBV7-2, the J gene TRBJ1-2; D gene ambiguous. Germline V gene sequence: CDR1 SGHTA, CDR2 FQGNSA. The CDR3 extends over 12 amino acids. Deletions cut 4 bases from V and 8 bases from J, with 11 bases between. DNA of the CDR3: TGTGCCAGCAGCTCTAGTCCTTTGGGCTACACCTTC. Translating gives CASSSSPLGYTF. The full variable domain, its missing parts supplied by reference TRBV7-2 and TRBJ1-2, is GAGVSQSPSNKVTEKGKDVELRCDPISGHTALYWYRQSLGQGLEFLIYFQGNSAPDKSGLPSDRFSAERTGGSVSTLTIQRTQQEDSAVYLCASSSSPLGYTFGSGTRLTVV.

The chain couples TRBV11-2 to TRBJ1-2, with 11 nucleotides matching TRBD1. The V and J ends lost 4 bases and 7 bases, in that order; junction bases with no gene match: 8. The CDR3 covers 15 residues. Germline V CDR1 and CDR2: SGHAT, FQNNGV. CDR3: CASSSGDRGWSGYTF. In DNA, the CDR3 is TGTGCCAGCAGCTCCGGGGACAGGGGGTGGTCTGGCTACACCTTC.

The J gene is TRBJ2-1, the V gene TRBV3-1 (or the pseudogene TRBV3-2), with 7 bases fitting TRBD2. Trimming removed 0 bases from V and 7 bases from J; junction bases left unmatched: 12. The CDR3 is 17 residues long. Germline V lookup: CDR1 LGHDT, CDR2 YNNKEL (reference sequence). The CDR3 loop reads CASSQEGSSGRFNEQFF. CDR3 coding DNA: TGTGCCAGCAGCCAAGAGGGGTCTAGCGGACGGTTTAATGAGCAGTTCTTC.

The rearrangement links TRBV25-1 to TRBJ1-2, with TRBD1 matching 11 bases. J gave up 5 bases and V 5 bases, and 4 bases lay outside the gene matches. The CDR3 totals 14 residues. Per the germline V gene, CDR1 is MGHDK and CDR2 is SYGVNS. The CDR3: CASSPGQGAYGYTF. The CDR3 DNA follows: TGTGCCAGCAGTCCTGGACAGGGGGCATATGGCTACACCTTC.

V usage is TRBV11-2 and J usage is TRBJ1-2; D is uncertain. The germline V gene encodes CDR1 SGHAT and CDR2 FQNNGV. The length of the CDR3 is 12 residues. V dropped 5 bases and J dropped 4 bases, with 8 bases sitting between them. This CDR3 reads CASSQSIYGYTF. CDR3 sequence (DNA): TGTGCCAGCAGCCAGTCGATCTATGGCTACACCTTC.

This chain joins TRBV5-4 and TRBJ1-2, with a tentative D call TRBD1 (5 bases). The CDR3 runs 14 residues. The V end lost 0 bases, the J end lost 4 bases, and 10 bases lay between the germline ends. The germline V gene encodes CDR1 SGHNT and CDR2 YYREEE (reference sequence). The CDR3 nucleotides read TGTGCCAGCAGCTTGGCTGGGGCTTCCTATGGCTACACCTTC. Translated, it gives CASSLAGASYGYTF.

The rearrangement joins TRBV6-2 or TRBV6-3 to TRBJ1-5; no firm D call. The CDR3 is made up of 13 amino acids. V gave up 2 bases and J gave up 5 bases, with 7 bases separating them. The V gene's germline CDR1 is MNHEY and CDR2 SVGEGT. The CDR3 sequence is CASSYMGDQPQHF. Written as DNA, the CDR3 is TGTGCCAGCAGTTACATGGGAGATCAGCCCCAGCATTTT.

The V and J genes are TRBV30 and TRBJ2-3; maybe TRBD1 (5 bases). CDR3 size: 13 residues. V was cut by 3 bases and J by 6 bases, with 13 bases left in between. Germline V gives CDR1 GTSNPN, CDR2 SVGIG (reference sequence). This CDR3 reads CAWRQGVGDTQYF. The CDR3 DNA sequence: TGTGCCTGGAGGCAGGGTGTGGGCGATACGCAGTATTTT.

V usage is TRBV9 and J usage is TRBJ2-1; TRBD1 might be the D (5 bases). The ends were cut back, 1 base at V and 6 bases at J, with 20 bases in the middle. CDR1 SGDLS and CDR2 YYNGEE come from the germline V gene. This CDR3 is 17 amino acids long. The CDR3 nucleotides read TGTGCCAGCAGCGTAAGTCTGAGCTTTAACAGGTTCAATGAGCAGTTCTTC. Protein sequence: CASSVSLSFNRFNEQFF.

V and J are TRBV5-1 and TRBJ2-3; TRBD2 might be the D (6 bases). Germline V gene lookup returns CDR1 SGHRS and CDR2 YFSETQ. CDR3 length equals 15 residues. The V end was cut by 4 bases, the J end by 0 bases, with 12 bases between. The CDR3 DNA is TGCGCCAGCAGCCCGGGGGATCTGAGCACAGATACGCAGTATTTT. This gives the protein CASSPGDLSTDTQYF.

The table lists this clone with a few counts. V and J are TRBV2 and TRBJ2-7, with D tentatively TRBD2 (6 bases). The CDR3 sequence is 12 residues long. Trimming removed 7 bases from V and 3 bases from J, with 10 bases in between. Germline assignment: CDR1 SNHLY and CDR2 FYNNEI. The CDR3: CASTSVYYEQYF. The CDR3 bases are TGTGCCAGCACTAGCGTATACTACGAGCAGTACTTC.

The chain joins TRBV9 to TRBJ2-5; 8 bases are a match to TRBD2. The ends lost 4 bases at V and 4 bases at J; junction bases unmatched: 9. The CDR3 runs to 15 residues. Germline V gene data show CDR1 as SGDLS and CDR2 as YYNGEE. The CDR3 DNA is TGTGCCAGCAGCCCAGGGACGGGGGGGACAGAGACCCAGTACTTC. It is translated as CASSPGTGGTETQYF.

This chain uses TRBV11-2 with TRBJ2-7; D unclear. The CDR3 totals 15 residues. Germline V gene data show CDR1 as SGHAT and CDR2 as FQNNGV. V lost 5 bases to trimming and J lost 0 bases, with 14 bases between them. This CDR3 is CASSPRPRSSYEQYF. CDR3 coding DNA: TGTGCCAGCAGCCCACGGCCGAGGAGCTCCTACGAGCAGTACTTC.